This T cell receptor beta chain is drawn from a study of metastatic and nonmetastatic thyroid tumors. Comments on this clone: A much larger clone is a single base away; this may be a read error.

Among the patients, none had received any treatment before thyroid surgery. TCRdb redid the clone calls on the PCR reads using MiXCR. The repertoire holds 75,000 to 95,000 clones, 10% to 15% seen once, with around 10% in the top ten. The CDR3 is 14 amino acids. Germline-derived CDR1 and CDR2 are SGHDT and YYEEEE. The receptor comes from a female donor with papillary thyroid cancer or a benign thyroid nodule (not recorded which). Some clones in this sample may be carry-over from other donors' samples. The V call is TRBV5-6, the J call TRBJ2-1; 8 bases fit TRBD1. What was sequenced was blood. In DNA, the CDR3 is TGTGCCAGCAAAGACAGGGGAAGGATCAATGAGGAGTTCTTC. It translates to CASKDRGRINEEFF.